The next 10 T cell receptor beta chains were all read from a single sample in a study of shared clonotypes between healthy human individuals. Sequencing used immunoSEQ multiplex PCR; TCRdb keeps in-frame clones, though not all of them. The sample has 850,000 to 1,200,000 clones, about 70% seen once. Sequencing was performed on memory CD4+ T cells sorted from blood. As to subset: CD45RA-negative fraction. The origin of the receptors is a man aged 18 to 35 in good health.

This clone has just a few counts. The CDR3 coding sequence is TGTGCCAGCAGGTCCGCCGGGACAGAGAACACTGAAGCTTTCTTT. As protein: CASRSAGTENTEAFF. This chain joins TRBV7-9 and TRBJ1-1, with 7 bases fitting TRBD1. Germline CDR1 is SEHNR and CDR2 is FQNEAQ (reference sequence). CDR3 length: 15 residues. The junction had 8 bases not matched to a gene; V was cut back by 6 bases and J by 1 base.

CDR3: CASRTAAYNEQFF. CDR3 bases: TGTGCCAGCAGAACAGCGGCATACAATGAGCAGTTCTTC. The V call is TRBV7-2, the J call TRBJ2-1; TRBD2 is a possible D gene (5 bases). Germline V lookup: CDR1 SGHTA, CDR2 FQGNSA. The CDR3 covers 13 residues. V lost 6 bases and J lost 4, with 10 bases in between.

This sequence joins TRBV9 and TRBJ2-3; the D gene is possibly TRBD2 (5 bases). Trimming cost V 3 bases and J 1 base, with 12 bases left between them. This CDR3 is 15 amino acids long. The germline V gene encodes CDR1 SGDLS and CDR2 YYNGEE. Here the CDR3 DNA reads TGTGCCAGCAGCGCCCGGACTGGACGCACAGATACGCAGTATTTT. It is translated as CASSARTGRTDTQYF.

The CDR3 nucleotides are TGTGCCAGTAGTATAGGTCAGGAGCAGTACTTC. Translated: CASSIGQEQYF. The chain uses TRBV19 and TRBJ2-7; D remains unclear. Germline V CDR1 and CDR2: LNHDA, SQIVND (reference sequence). Trimming stripped 1 base from V and 7 bases from J, with 5 bases between. CDR3 length: 11 residues.

This clone has only a few counts. This sequence joins TRBV19 and TRBJ2-1; 9 nucleotides agree with TRBD1. J lost 6 bases, V lost 10 bases, and 7 bases had no gene match. The germline V gene has CDR1 LNHDA and CDR2 SQIVND (reference sequence). The CDR3 covers 13 residues. The CDR3 here is CATLVGQGNEQFF. Written as DNA, the CDR3 is TGTGCCACCTTAGTGGGACAGGGCAATGAGCAGTTCTTC. The complete variable domain, with remaining parts taken from reference TRBV19 and TRBJ2-1, reads DGGITQSPKYLFRKEGQNVTLSCEQNLNHDAMYWYRQDPGQGLRLIYYSQIVNDFQKGDIAEGYSVSREKKESFPLTVTSAQKNPTAFYLCATLVGQGNEQFFGPGTRLTVL.

This chain joins TRBV5-1 and TRBJ2-1; D is undetermined. The germline V gene has CDR1 SGHRS and CDR2 YFSETQ. Deletions cut 2 bases from V and 6 bases from J, with 6 bases between. The CDR3 runs to 12 residues. CDR3 in DNA: TGCGCCAGCAGCTTTGTAGGCAATGAGCAGTTCTTC. Residues: CASSFVGNEQFF. Together with reference TRBV5-1 and TRBJ2-1, the CDR3 gives the full variable domain: KAGVTQTPRYLIKTRGQQVTLSCSPISGHRSVSWYQQTPGQGLQFLFEYFSETQRNKGNFPGRFSGRQFSNSRSEMNVSTLELGDSALYLCASSFVGNEQFFGPGTRLTVL.

The chain is built from TRBV6-1 and TRBJ1-5; D call uncertain. Germline-derived CDR1 and CDR2 are MNHNS and SASEGT. The V gene lost 4 bases and the J gene lost 9 bases, with 19 bases spanning the gap. The CDR3 is 15 amino acids. The CDR3 sequence: CASSGSPGPKGPQHF. The CDR3 nucleotides are TGTGCCAGCAGTGGGTCGCCAGGCCCCAAGGGGCCCCAGCATTTT.

V usage is TRBV10-3 and J usage is TRBJ2-7, with TRBD2 matching over 9 bases. The CDR3 loop spans 13 amino acids. The germline CDR1 and CDR2 sequences are ENHRY and SYGVKD. The trim removed 7 bases at V and 5 bases at J, leaving 6 bases unmatched. DNA for the CDR3: TGTGCCATCAACCCCGGGACTAGCAACGAGCAGTACTTC. Protein: CAINPGTSNEQYF.

The chain combines TRBV15 with TRBJ1-5; TRBD1 might be the D (6 bases). V was trimmed by 4 bases and J by 2 bases, leaving 9 bases between them. This CDR3 contains 14 residues. Germline-derived CDR1 and CDR2 are LNHNV and YYDKDF (reference sequence). CDR3 DNA: TGTGCCACCAGCACTGGGGGGCGCAATCAGCCCCAGCATTTT. Its protein is CATSTGGRNQPQHF.

This clone was counted a few times. This rearrangement joins TRBV27 to TRBJ2-3; a possible D gene is TRBD1 (5 bases). This CDR3 comprises 14 residues. V was pared by 1 base and J by 2 bases, with 7 bases between. CDR1 MNHEY and CDR2 SMNVEV come from the germline V gene (reference sequence). CDR3 sequence reads: CASSLYRHTDTQYF. The CDR3 DNA is TGTGCCAGCAGTTTATACAGGCACACAGATACGCAGTATTTT.